The 29 T cell receptor beta chains below come from one sample, sequenced in a study of OX40 agonist ivuxolimab in advanced cancers. Using immunoSEQ multiplex PCR, the repertoire was profiled, and TCRdb retains in-frame clones only, with some absent. The sample lists around 93,000 clones; about 83% were seen once. The sample was CD4+ or CD8+ T cells sorted from blood, taken in a trial of the OX40 agonist ivuxolimab. These TCRs come from an adult with an advanced solid tumor such as melanoma, head and neck, liver or kidney cancer.

This rearrangement joins TRBV19 to TRBJ1-5; D may be TRBD1 (5 bases). Between the trimmed V and J ends, which lost 5 bases and 7 bases, there was a span of 15 bases. Germline CDR1 reads LNHDA; CDR2 reads SQIVND (reference sequence). This CDR3 region has 14 residues. The CDR3 here is CASSFQGGRQPQHF. Here the CDR3 DNA reads TGTGCCAGTAGTTTCCAGGGAGGACGGCAGCCCCAGCATTTT.

The rearrangement joins TRBV7-2 to TRBJ2-5; possibly TRBD2 for D (7 bases). The CDR3 runs 16 residues. The germline V and J ends were trimmed by 5 bases and 2 bases, with 18 bases remaining between them. Looked up from germline, CDR1 is SGHTA and CDR2 is FQGNSA. The DNA of the CDR3 is TGTGCCAGCAGCCTATTTAAGGGGGGGACTCAAGAGACCCAGTACTTC. Its translation is CASSLFKGGTQETQYF.

V gene TRBV19 combines with J gene TRBJ2-7; no reliable D call. Trimming shortened V by 5 bases and J by 5 bases, and 16 bases separated the two germline ends. CDR3 size: 14 residues. Germline CDR1 is LNHDA and CDR2 is SQIVND (reference sequence). In DNA form, the CDR3 reads TGTGCCAGTAGTGATCACGGCAATGCGGACGAGCAGTACTTC. This sequence encodes CASSDHGNADEQYF.

This CDR3 reads CASSVEGGSNEKLFF. The CDR3 region has the DNA TGTGCCAGCTCCGTGGAAGGGGGAAGTAATGAAAAACTGTTTTTT. The rearrangement joins TRBV18 to TRBJ1-4; tentative D call: TRBD1 (6 bases). Trimming removed 6 bases at V and 4 bases at J, with 15 bases between. Germline V gives CDR1 KGHSH, CDR2 LQKENI. The CDR3 extends over 15 amino acids.

A single count supports this clone. The chain carries TRBV11-2 and TRBJ1-5; D remains ambiguous. Between the trimmed V and J ends, which lost 4 bases and 7 bases, there was a span of 17 bases. The CDR3 runs 15 residues. Germline V lookup: CDR1 SGHAT, CDR2 FQNNGV. The chain's CDR3 is CASSSLRGVGQPQHF. CDR3 in DNA: TGTGCCAGCAGCTCCCTGCGGGGAGTAGGGCAGCCCCAGCATTTT.

The chain recombines TRBV7-9 with TRBJ1-4; perhaps TRBD1 as D (6 bases). This CDR3 is built from 15 residues. V was cut by 5 bases and J by 2 bases, with 12 bases left in between. Germline V gene lookup returns CDR1 SEHNR and CDR2 FQNEAQ (reference sequence). The CDR3 sequence is CASSPFGGTNEKLFF. In DNA, the CDR3 is TGTGCCAGCAGCCCCTTCGGGGGCACTAATGAAAAACTGTTTTTT.

The chain is built from TRBV7-6 and TRBJ1-1; D not resolved. The CDR3 is made up of 17 amino acids. CDR1 is SGHVS and CDR2 is FNYEAQ in the germline V gene. V shed 2 bases and J shed 1 base, with 17 bases lying between them. The CDR3 DNA sequence: TGTGCCAGCAGCTTAAAGGCGAGCCTCGAGGGGAACACTGAAGCTTTCTTT. It encodes CASSLKASLEGNTEAFF.

This chain uses TRBV11-2 with TRBJ2-2; a weak D match, TRBD1 (5 bases). Germline values: CDR1 SGHAT, CDR2 FQNNGV. The CDR3 has 16 residues. V gave up 2 bases and J gave up 0 bases, with 10 bases separating them. This chain's CDR3 is CASSLLQVTNTGELFF. The CDR3 nucleotides read TGTGCCAGCAGCTTATTACAGGTCACGAACACCGGGGAGCTGTTTTTT.

The chain couples TRBV5-6 to TRBJ2-5; D unclear. Per germline, CDR1 SGHDT and CDR2 YYEEEE. This CDR3 has 12 residues. Trimming removed 4 bases at V and 7 bases at J, with 11 bases between. This chain's CDR3 is CASSLKSGTQYF. The CDR3 DNA is TGTGCCAGCAGCCTAAAAAGTGGGACCCAGTACTTC.

The rearrangement links TRBV5-4 to TRBJ2-1; a weak D match, TRBD1 (6 bases). V was trimmed by 2 bases and J by 8 bases, leaving 11 bases between them. The CDR3 contains 13 residues. Per the germline V gene, CDR1 is SGHNT and CDR2 is YYREEE (reference sequence). The CDR3 spells CASSLAGADEQFF. The CDR3 DNA follows: TGTGCCAGCAGCTTAGCAGGGGCGGATGAGCAGTTCTTC.

This sequence joins TRBV7-9 and TRBJ2-1, with 7 bases aligning to TRBD2. Germline V gene sequence: CDR1 SEHNR, CDR2 FQNEAQ (reference sequence). Trimming took 3 bases from V and 7 from J; bases not matched to a gene: 6. CDR3 size: 14 residues. CDR3 DNA sequence: TGTGCCAGCAGCTTGCTAGCGGTTGGGAATGAGCAGTTCTTC. It is translated as CASSLLAVGNEQFF.

Only one count was recorded for this clone. The gene calls are TRBV27 and TRBJ1-1; 8 bases align to TRBD1. V was clipped by 5 bases and J by 6 bases; unmatched bases: 8. The length of the CDR3 is 14 residues. From germline, CDR1 is MNHEY and CDR2 SMNVEV (reference sequence). The DNA of the CDR3 is TGTGCCAGCAGTACCCGGACAGGGAGCGCTGAAGCTTTCTTT. Its translation is CASSTRTGSAEAFF.

The J gene is TRBJ1-4, the V gene TRBV7-9, with a possible D match to TRBD1 (5 bases). This CDR3 is built from 15 residues. Germline lookup yields CDR1 SEHNR and CDR2 FQNEAQ (reference sequence). V lost 0 bases, J lost 1 base, and 6 bases lay in between. CDR3 DNA: TGTGCCAGCAGCTTAGCCCAGGGAACTAATGAAAAACTGTTTTTT. It codes for CASSLAQGTNEKLFF.

The genes are TRBV7-2 and TRBJ2-5, with 8 bases identical to TRBD2. CDR1 and CDR2 (germline): SGHTA, FQGNSA. Germline trimming cut 2 bases from V and 7 bases from J; bases unmatched to any gene: 9. The CDR3 is 15 residues long. Here the CDR3 DNA reads TGTGCCAGCAGCTTAACCCCGGGAGGGCGTGGGACCCAGTACTTC. Protein sequence: CASSLTPGGRGTQYF.

The gene calls are TRBV7-2 and TRBJ1-1; D unresolved. V was trimmed by 3 bases and J by 3 bases, leaving 8 bases between them. This CDR3 is built from 13 residues. Germline CDR1 reads SGHTA; CDR2 reads FQGNSA. CDR3 in amino acids: CASSFSQHTEAFF. In DNA form, the CDR3 reads TGTGCCAGCAGCTTCTCACAGCACACTGAAGCTTTCTTT.

The V gene is TRBV6-4, the J gene TRBJ1-5, with unresolved D. The germline V gene encodes CDR1 MRHNA and CDR2 SNTAGT. The CDR3 runs to 13 residues. Trimming cost V 3 bases and J 3 bases, with 6 bases left between them. CDR3 nucleotides: TGTGCCAGCAGTGAGGAGGACAATCAGCCCCAGCATTTT. It yields the protein CASSEEDNQPQHF.

V and J are TRBV7-3 and TRBJ1-5, with D hard to call. Per germline, CDR1 SGHTA and CDR2 FQGTGA. Trimming shortened V by 0 bases and J by 9 bases, and 27 bases separated the two germline ends. This CDR3 comprises 19 residues. CDR3 in DNA: TGTGCCAGCAGCTTAACGTTAAGCGGCTGGGGAGACGTCGCGGGGCCCCAGCATTTT. This codes for CASSLTLSGWGDVAGPQHF. Looking up the rest from reference TRBV7-3 and TRBJ1-5 gives the full variable domain: GAGVSQTPSNKVTEKGKYVELRCDPISGHTALYWYRQSLGQGPEFLIYFQGTGAADDSGLPNDRFFAVRPEGSVSTLKIQRTERGDSAVYLCASSLTLSGWGDVAGPQHFGDGTRLSIL.

The chain is built from TRBV5-1 and TRBJ2-2; maybe TRBD1 (5 bases). This CDR3 contains 15 residues. The V gene lost 6 bases and the J gene lost 6 bases, with 18 bases spanning the gap. Germline lookup yields CDR1 SGHRS and CDR2 YFSETQ. The CDR3 sequence is CASIPLDTMAGELFF. CDR3 sequence (DNA): TGCGCCAGCATCCCCTTGGACACCATGGCCGGGGAGCTGTTTTTT.

In this sample, this clone turned up once. The CDR3 sequence is CASSLPGGNEQFF. CDR3 coding DNA: TGTGCCAGCAGCTTACCCGGGGGCAATGAGCAGTTCTTC. The chain combines TRBV7-2 with TRBJ2-1; D perhaps matches TRBD2 (6 bases). This CDR3 comprises 13 residues. Per germline, CDR1 SGHTA and CDR2 FQGNSA. Trimming cost V 2 bases and J 6 bases, with 8 bases left between them.

The chain combines TRBV9 with TRBJ2-3; TRBD1 agrees at 8 bases. The germline gives CDR1 SGDLS, CDR2 YYNGEE. J was trimmed by 3 bases and V by 0 bases; bases with no gene match: 6. The CDR3 runs 16 residues. The CDR3 here is CASSVGGTGATDTQYF. CDR3 nucleotides: TGTGCCAGCAGCGTAGGTGGGACAGGTGCGACAGATACGCAGTATTTT.

The rearrangement uses TRBV11-3 and TRBJ2-3, with 9 bases aligning to TRBD2. Germline assignment: CDR1 SGHNT and CDR2 YENEEA. With 1 base clipped from V and 8 bases from J, the junction kept 10 bases outside the gene matches. This CDR3 has 16 residues. CDR3 sequence (DNA): TGTGCCAGCAGCTTAGTTCTAGCGGGATTCAATCGTACGCAGTATTTT. This sequence encodes CASSLVLAGFNRTQYF.

The chain is built from TRBV30 and TRBJ2-7; no reliable D call. The germline CDR1 and CDR2 sequences are GTSNPN and SVGIG (reference sequence). CDR3 length: 11 amino acids. Trimming took off 0 bases at V and 0 bases at J, with 0 bases between the two ends. The CDR3: CAWSVSYEQYF. As DNA, the CDR3 is TGTGCCTGGAGTGTCTCCTACGAGCAGTACTTC.

The chain uses TRBV11-2 and TRBJ2-7, with a possible D match to TRBD1 (5 bases). Germline CDR1 reads SGHAT; CDR2 reads FQNNGV. V was shortened by 4 bases and J by 7 bases, with 11 bases between the two germline ends. This CDR3 is built from 12 residues. CDR3 loop: CASSSVGLEQYF. The CDR3 DNA reads TGTGCCAGCAGCTCCGTGGGGCTTGAGCAGTACTTC.

This chain links TRBV7-2 with TRBJ2-3; tentative D call: TRBD2 (6 bases). The germline V gene has CDR1 SGHTA and CDR2 FQGNSA. The CDR3 covers 17 residues. Trimming shortened V by 5 bases and J by 4 bases, and 22 bases separated the two germline ends. CDR3 protein: CASSPNLNGRRADTQYF. DNA for the CDR3: TGTGCCAGCAGCCCAAACCTCAACGGGAGAAGGGCAGATACGCAGTATTTT.

V is TRBV7-9 and J is TRBJ1-2; 10 bases agree with TRBD1. Germline CDR1 SEHNR, CDR2 FQNEAQ (reference sequence). The J segment lost 8 bases and the V segment lost 5 bases, leaving 5 bases of the junction unmatched. This CDR3 region has 13 residues. CDR3 amino acids: CASSVGQGHGYTF. The CDR3 nucleotides read TGTGCCAGCAGCGTGGGACAGGGGCACGGCTACACCTTC.

The V and J genes are TRBV7-7 and TRBJ1-5; no clear D gene. The germline V gene encodes CDR1 SSHAT and CDR2 FNYEAQ (reference sequence). This CDR3 comprises 13 residues. V dropped 5 bases and J dropped 3 bases, with 8 bases sitting between them. CDR3 nucleotide sequence: TGTGCCAGCAGCCCGTCGCCCAATCAGCCCCAGCATTTT. Translation gives CASSPSPNQPQHF.

This clone was seen more than once but under ten times. The chain is built from TRBV6-5 and TRBJ1-5; D gene uncertain. Germline V gene sequence: CDR1 MNHEY, CDR2 SVGAGI. The V end was cut by 0 bases, the J end by 9 bases, with 9 bases between. This CDR3 region has 13 residues. The CDR3 sequence is CASSYSLVSPQHF. The CDR3 DNA follows: TGTGCCAGCAGTTACTCCCTGGTTTCGCCCCAGCATTTT.

V gene TRBV27 combines with J gene TRBJ2-5; the D call may be TRBD1 or TRBD2 (5 bases each). This CDR3 spans 14 amino acids. Trimming took off 6 bases at V and 1 base at J, with 12 bases between the two ends. Germline V gives CDR1 MNHEY, CDR2 SMNVEV (reference sequence). CDR3 residues: CASRVTGAQETQYF. Written as DNA, the CDR3 is TGTGCCAGCAGAGTAACCGGGGCCCAAGAGACCCAGTACTTC.

The rearrangement joins TRBV11-2 to TRBJ2-7, with 7 bases identical to TRBD2. CDR1 SGHAT and CDR2 FQNNGV come from the germline V gene. Trimming cost V 3 bases and J 4 bases; bases outside gene matches: 6. CDR3 length: 14 amino acids. CDR3 amino acids: CASSLGGARYEQYF. CDR3 bases: TGTGCCAGCAGCTTGGGAGGGGCTCGGTACGAGCAGTACTTC.